This TCR beta chain originates from a study of blood T cells in healthy people across ages. Study outcomes and limitations: Unsorted PBMC input precluded a conclusive naive versus antigen-experienced comparison. Age brought a roughly linear fall in TCR beta diversity measured per million T cells. Estimates drawn from one million T cells were deemed to understate diversity.

Points on this clonotype: Its antigen is as yet unknown.

Through a sample-barcoded 5' primer and a J-beta primer mix, a second PCR was run for roughly 7 to 12 cycles. MiXCR, applied by TCRdb to the 5' RACE reads, yields one record per CDR3 protein. The sample lists about 1.6 million distinct CDR3 sequences, about 35% occurring once. Germline CDR1 is MNHEY and CDR2 is SVGEGT. CDR3 length: 17 amino acids. Per sample, no less than 5.5 micrograms of total RNA were extracted. Sequenced sample: blood. The genes are TRBV6-2 or TRBV6-3 and TRBJ2-5; 12 positions agree with TRBD2. The J call may be faulty, since TRBJ2-7 better matches the DNA end. This TCR came from a young woman in good health. The CDR3 region is CASSYSRTSGALYEQYF. The CDR3 coding sequence is TGTGCCAGCAGTTACTCGCGGACTAGCGGGGCTCTATACGAGCAGTACTTC.